The 14 T cell receptor beta chains presented below share a single source sample, sequenced in a study of radiation and T cells in renal cell carcinoma. Here immunoSEQ multiplex PCR was the method, and the copy in TCRdb shows in-frame clones only, minus some. Counted here are roughly 100,000 clones, around 83% occurring once; the ten biggest clones make up approximately 7.3%. Noted time point: blood 4 weeks post-SBRT, at nephrectomy. This sample's treatment: 15 Gy SBRT to primary tumor, nephrectomy 4 weeks later. The material sequenced was blood, taken from a patient whose treatment included radiotherapy and nephrectomy. These receptors were collected from a man in his sixties with renal cell carcinoma.

The J gene is TRBJ2-7, the V gene TRBV23-1; D possibly matches TRBD1 or TRBD2 (5 bases each). TRBV23-1 qualifies as an ORF whose function is uncertain. The CDR3 sequence is 17 residues long. V lost 2 bases and J 4 bases, leaving 21 bases between the germline ends. The CDR3: CASSQKRVKGPPYEQYF. The CDR3 DNA follows: TGCGCCAGCAGTCAAAAAAGGGTCAAGGGACCACCTTACGAGCAGTACTTC.

V usage is TRBV4-1 and J usage is TRBJ1-1, with D possibly being TRBD1 (5 bases). The CDR3 runs 14 residues. V lost 6 bases and J 0 bases, leaving 11 bases between the germline ends. Germline CDR1 MGHRA, CDR2 YSYEKL. The chain's CDR3 is CASRGVLLNTEAFF. CDR3 nucleotides: TGCGCCAGCAGAGGGGTCCTGCTGAACACTGAAGCTTTCTTT.

About this clone: This CDR3 is also generated by other DNA sequences in the sample. The V gene is TRBV9, the J gene TRBJ2-7; D gene ambiguous. V dropped 0 bases and J dropped 0 bases, with 7 bases sitting between them. CDR1 is SGDLS and CDR2 is YYNGEE in the germline V gene. The length of the CDR3 is 14 residues. This CDR3 reads CASSVAPSSYEQYF. The DNA of the CDR3 is TGTGCCAGCAGCGTAGCCCCGAGCTCCTACGAGCAGTACTTC.

J is TRBJ1-1 and V is TRBV29-1; 8 bases are a match to TRBD1. V trimming: 4 bases; J trimming: 4 bases; junction bases outside the gene matches: 5. The germline gives CDR1 SQVTM, CDR2 ANQGSEA. The length of the CDR3 is 13 residues. The CDR3 DNA follows: TGCAGCGTTGGCAGGGGGCAACGCACTGAAGCTTTCTTT. Translation: CSVGRGQRTEAFF.

This chain uses TRBV28 with TRBJ2-7; 10 bases are a match to TRBD2. With 5 bases clipped from V and 2 bases from J, the junction kept 0 bases outside the gene matches. Germline V CDR1 and CDR2: MDHEN, SYDVKM. This CDR3 is built from 13 residues. The CDR3 spells CASSLAGAYEQYF. The CDR3 DNA reads as TGTGCCAGCAGTCTAGCGGGGGCCTACGAGCAGTACTTC. Combining the CDR3 with reference TRBV28 and TRBJ2-7 gives the whole variable domain DVKVTQSSRYLVKRTGEKVFLECVQDMDHENMFWYRQDPGLGLRLIYFSYDVKMKEKGDIPEGYSVSREKKERFSLILESASTNQTSMYLCASSLAGAYEQYFGPGTRLTVT.

The CDR3 protein is CASSYSRVDGTEAFF. The CDR3 coding sequence is TGTGCCAGCAGTTACTCCAGGGTAGATGGGACTGAAGCTTTCTTT. The V and J genes are TRBV6-5 and TRBJ1-1, with TRBD1 as a possible D gene (5 bases). The germline V gene encodes CDR1 MNHEY and CDR2 SVGAGI. V lost 0 bases and J lost 5, with 13 bases in between. The CDR3 runs 15 residues.

In its sample, this clone was seen a few times. The rearrangement links TRBV5-4 to TRBJ2-1; 10 bases are shared with TRBD2. The trim removed 1 base at V and 3 bases at J, leaving 1 base unmatched. Germline CDR1 is SGHNT and CDR2 is YYREEE (reference sequence). This CDR3 contains 15 residues. The CDR3 region is CASSLRTSGYNEQFF. CDR3 nucleotide sequence: TGTGCCAGCAGCTTGCGGACTAGCGGCTACAATGAGCAGTTCTTC.

V is TRBV9 and J is TRBJ2-3; 7 bases agree with TRBD2. The CDR3 sequence is 14 residues long. CDR1 and CDR2 from the germline V gene are SGDLS and YYNGEE. Trimming took 3 bases from V and 1 from J; bases not matched to a gene: 2. CDR3: CASSATSGTDTQYF. CDR3 nucleotides: TGTGCCAGCAGCGCCACTAGCGGCACAGATACGCAGTATTTT.

The rearrangement joins TRBV9 to TRBJ2-4, with 7 bases lining up with TRBD1. Trimming removed 3 bases from V and 6 bases from J; junction bases left unmatched: 12. CDR1 is SGDLS, CDR2 YYNGEE, per germline. The CDR3 runs 16 residues. DNA of the CDR3: TGTGCCAGCAGCGCCACAAGGGACAGAATGGGAAACATTCAGTACTTC. It encodes CASSATRDRMGNIQYF. Combining the CDR3 with reference TRBV9 and TRBJ2-4 gives the whole variable domain DSGVTQTPKHLITATGQRVTLRCSPRSGDLSVYWYQQSLDQGLQFLIQYYNGEERAKGNILERFSAQQFPDLHSELNLSSLELGDSALYFCASSATRDRMGNIQYFGAGTRLSVL.

The J gene is TRBJ2-7, the V gene TRBV29-1, with a tentative D call TRBD1 (6 bases). This CDR3 region has 12 residues. The germline V gene encodes CDR1 SQVTM and CDR2 ANQGSEA. Trimming removed 6 bases at V and 2 bases at J, with 11 bases between. The CDR3 reads CSVAQGTYEQYF. The CDR3 nucleotides are TGCAGCGTCGCACAGGGCACCTACGAGCAGTACTTC.

The V gene is TRBV14, the J gene TRBJ1-1; D may be TRBD1 (6 bases). The germline gives CDR1 SGHDN, CDR2 FVKESK. The CDR3 loop spans 15 amino acids. V was pared by 4 bases and J by 6 bases, with 18 bases between. The CDR3 loop is CASSPLGGTEPEAFF. CDR3 nucleotides: TGTGCCAGCAGCCCATTAGGGGGGACTGAGCCTGAAGCTTTCTTT.

V is TRBV10-3 and J is TRBJ2-3, with 9 bases lining up with TRBD2. Germline V CDR1 and CDR2: ENHRY, SYGVKD. The CDR3 sequence is 17 residues long. With V trimmed by 3 bases and J by 7 bases, 14 bases remained unmatched. The CDR3 is CAISEEREALRGYTQYF. The CDR3 coding sequence is TGTGCCATCAGTGAAGAGCGGGAGGCCCTCCGGGGTTATACGCAGTATTTT.

The J gene is TRBJ1-3, the V gene TRBV6-5; D may be TRBD1 (6 bases). Germline CDR1 and CDR2: MNHEY and SVGAGI. There are 15 residues in the CDR3. Between the trimmed V and J ends, which lost 2 bases and 4 bases, there was a span of 12 bases. Here the CDR3 DNA reads TGTGCCAGCAGTTACGGGGGCGGGGAAGGAAACACCATATATTTT. Translation: CASSYGGGEGNTIYF.

The chain joins TRBV5-5 to TRBJ2-1, with D possibly matching TRBD1 (6 bases). Germline CDR1 SGHKS, CDR2 YYEKEE (reference sequence). Deletions cut 2 bases from V and 0 bases from J, with 15 bases between. This CDR3 has 17 amino acids. CDR3 DNA: TGTGCCAGCAGCTTCGGACAGTCACGCCGCTCCTACAATGAGCAGTTCTTC. Translation: CASSFGQSRRSYNEQFF.